This T cell receptor beta chain emerged from a study of regulatory T cells in long-lasting Graves disease. The time point was: persistent/refractory GD, antithyroid drugs over 5 years with positive TRAb. PBMCs were the source of the RNA used for TCR sequencing. Germline CDR1 LGHDT, CDR2 YNNKEL (reference sequence). V shed 2 bases and J shed 10 bases, with 20 bases lying between them. This CDR3 contains 15 residues. Researchers made TCR beta libraries by using iRepertoire HTBI primers and running Arm-PCR on CDR3 regions. Via MiXCR, TCRdb re-called the multiplex PCR reads, giving one row per CDR3 protein. This sample has about 460,000 distinct CDR3 sequences, with about 20% found just once.

The receptor comes from a female donor with Graves disease. The chain employs TRBV3-1 and TRBJ1-2; D possibly corresponds to TRBD1 (5 bases). The sequenced sample was peripheral blood mononuclear cells (PBMCs), obtained when the disease was refractory, from a patient treated with antithyroid drugs. This CDR3 is CASSQTTGGVADYTF. The CDR3 region has the DNA TGTGCCAGCAGCCAAACCACAGGAGGGGTTGCGGACTACACCTTC.